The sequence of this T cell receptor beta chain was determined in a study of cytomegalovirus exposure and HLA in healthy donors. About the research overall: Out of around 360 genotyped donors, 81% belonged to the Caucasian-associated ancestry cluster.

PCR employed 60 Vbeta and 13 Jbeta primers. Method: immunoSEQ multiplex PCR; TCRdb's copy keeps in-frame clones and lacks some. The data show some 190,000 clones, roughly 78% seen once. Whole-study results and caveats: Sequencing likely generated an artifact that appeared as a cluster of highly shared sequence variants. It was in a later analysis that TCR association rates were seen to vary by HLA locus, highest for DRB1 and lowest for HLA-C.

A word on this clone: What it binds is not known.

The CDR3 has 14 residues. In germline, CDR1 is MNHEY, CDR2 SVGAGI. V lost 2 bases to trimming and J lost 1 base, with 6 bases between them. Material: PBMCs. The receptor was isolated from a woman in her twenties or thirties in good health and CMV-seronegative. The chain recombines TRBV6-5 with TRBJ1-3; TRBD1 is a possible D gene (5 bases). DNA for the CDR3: TGTGCCAGCAGTTACCAGGGATCTGGAAACACCATATATTTT. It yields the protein CASSYQGSGNTIYF.